The sample holds many counts of the clone carrying this T cell receptor (beta chain). These data are taken from a study of neurological immune-mediated disorders. Using its own MiXCR run on the 5' RACE reads, TCRdb lists one record per CDR3 protein. Of around 31,000 distinct CDR3 sequences in the sample, just over 4% were seen once. Specimen: CD4+ T cells from blood. The sequence came from a woman in her forties in good health.

The CDR3 sequence is CAGSYSEKETQYF. DNA for the CDR3: TGTGCCGGCAGCTACAGCGAAAAAGAGACCCAGTACTTC. The J gene is TRBJ2-5, the V gene TRBV10-3; D call uncertain. V shed 11 bases and J shed 3 bases, with 16 bases lying between them. Germline V gene lookup returns CDR1 ENHRY and CDR2 SYGVKD. This CDR3 spans 13 amino acids.